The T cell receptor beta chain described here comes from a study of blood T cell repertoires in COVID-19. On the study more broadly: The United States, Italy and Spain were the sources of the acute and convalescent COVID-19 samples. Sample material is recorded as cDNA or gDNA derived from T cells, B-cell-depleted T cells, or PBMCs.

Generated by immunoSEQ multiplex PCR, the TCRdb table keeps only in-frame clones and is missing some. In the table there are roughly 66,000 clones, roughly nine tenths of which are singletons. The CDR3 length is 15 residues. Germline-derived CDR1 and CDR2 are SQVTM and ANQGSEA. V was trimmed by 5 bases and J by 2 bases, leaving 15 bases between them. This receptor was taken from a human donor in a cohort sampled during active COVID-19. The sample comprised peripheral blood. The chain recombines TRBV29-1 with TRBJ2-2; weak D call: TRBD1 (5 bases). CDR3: CSVLYDSPNTGELFF. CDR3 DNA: TGCAGCGTTCTGTATGACAGTCCCAACACCGGGGAGCTGTTTTTT.